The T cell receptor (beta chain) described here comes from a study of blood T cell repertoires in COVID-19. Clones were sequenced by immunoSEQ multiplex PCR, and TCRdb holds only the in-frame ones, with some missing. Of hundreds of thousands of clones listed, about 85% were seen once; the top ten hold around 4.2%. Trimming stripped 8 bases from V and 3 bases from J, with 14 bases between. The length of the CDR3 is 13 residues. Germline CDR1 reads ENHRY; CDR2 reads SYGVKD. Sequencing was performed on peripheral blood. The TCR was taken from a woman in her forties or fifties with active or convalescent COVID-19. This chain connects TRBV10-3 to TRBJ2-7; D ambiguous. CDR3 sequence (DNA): TGTGCCATCCTAAAATCCTCCGGCTACGAGCAGTACTTC. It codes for CAILKSSGYEQYF.